A selection of T cell receptor beta chains follows, all from one sample in a study of human T cells and chemical hapten exposure. TCRdb passed the RACE reads through MiXCR, listing each CDR3 protein once. This table has tens of thousands of distinct CDR3 sequences, roughly 13% appearing once. Here the sequenced sample was whole blood, taken in connection with sensitization to the hapten diphenylcyclopropenone (DPC). Receptor source: a woman aged 45-65 years with alopecia areata. Some clones in this sample may be carry-over from other donors' samples. The CDR3 runs from the conserved cysteine through the conserved F or W.

V gene: TRBV13; J gene: TRBJ2-7; CDR3 protein: CASSAGGGEQYF
V gene: TRBV20-1; J gene: TRBJ2-1; CDR3 protein: CSASTGRAINEQFF
V gene: TRBV29-1; J gene: TRBJ2-2; CDR3 protein: CSVMITGDGELFF
V gene: TRBV5-1; J gene: TRBJ2-7; CDR3 protein: CASSFATASYEQYF
V gene: TRBV20-1; J gene: TRBJ2-3; CDR3 protein: CSAGGGGRPDTQYF
V gene: TRBV29-1; J gene: TRBJ2-5; CDR3 protein: CSVGTLGETQYF
V gene: TRBV28; J gene: TRBJ2-5; CDR3 protein: CASSPSGRAQETQYF
V gene: TRBV9; J gene: TRBJ2-3; CDR3 protein: CASSVGGTDTQYF
V gene: TRBV9; J gene: TRBJ2-6; CDR3 protein: CASSVASGANVLTF
V gene: TRBV21-1; J gene: TRBJ2-5; CDR3 protein: CASSIDRAGSETQYF
V gene: TRBV10-1; J gene: TRBJ2-3; CDR3 protein: CASRGKRATDTQYF
V gene: TRBV28; J gene: TRBJ1-1; CDR3 protein: CANRPPSGAGTEAFF
V gene: TRBV6-5; J gene: TRBJ2-1; CDR3 protein: CASSYRTSGRTSFYNEQFF
V gene: TRBV6-6; J gene: TRBJ2-3; CDR3 protein: CASSLLSDTQYF
V gene: TRBV5-1; J gene: TRBJ2-2; CDR3 protein: CASSLQLRRRNTGELFF
V gene: TRBV5-6; J gene: TRBJ2-7; CDR3 protein: CASSLMLAEYEQYF